The present TCR beta chain was sequenced within a study of Graves' ophthalmopathy and Graves' hyperthyroidism. As regards this clonotype: The germline gene is not matched at one end of the junction; a read error may be the cause.

As the starting material, around 10 ml of fresh peripheral blood yielded the PBMCs. This CDR3 is 14 amino acids long. The authors amplified TCR beta CDR3 regions from RNA transcripts. The authors performed first-round RT-PCR with HTBI primers and then a second-round multiplex PCR. TCRdb passed the multiplex PCR reads through MiXCR, listing each CDR3 protein once. The table includes hundreds of thousands of distinct CDR3 sequences, about 40% detected once. The sample was peripheral blood. The J gene is TRBJ1-2, the V gene TRBV12-3 or TRBV12-4, with D uncertain. This sequence originates from an adult man with Graves' ophthalmopathy. The CDR3 here is CANSLGGGNYGYTF. DNA for the CDR3: TGTGCCAACAGTTTAGGAGGCGGTAACTATGGCTACACCTTC.